This is a list of T cell receptor beta chains from one sample in a study of glioma-infiltrating T cells after dendritic cell vaccination. Clones were sequenced by immunoSEQ multiplex PCR, and TCRdb holds only the in-frame ones, with some missing. The data show more than 85,000 clones, about 84% seen once. The specimen was blood, collected before dendritic cell vaccination. These receptors all come from a human donor with glioblastoma. Each CDR3 is given without its conserved first and last residue. Each record gives: CDR3 protein, D gene, V gene, clone size, J gene. D genes are given only for firm matches. The size field is filled for only some rows; it gives once, few, many or a size class.

ASSLKASGNTDTQY | TRBD2 | TRBV7-2 | - | TRBJ2-3
ASSKTGGNSPLH | - | TRBV19 | - | TRBJ1-6
AISESTGGREKLF | - | TRBV10-3 | once | TRBJ1-4
ASSSQGGANEKLF | TRBD1 | TRBV9 | once | TRBJ1-4
ASRTGQGFTEAF | TRBD1 | TRBV5-1 | - | TRBJ1-1
ASREISGAYEQY | TRBD2 | TRBV6-1 | - | TRBJ2-7
ASSLAFVFGQGMSYEQY | TRBD1 | TRBV11-2 | once | TRBJ2-7
ASSLSQVAEAF | - | TRBV7-9 | - | TRBJ1-1
ASSLDRRSIQY | TRBD1 | TRBV27 | - | TRBJ2-4
ASSQERPSGRAYEQY | TRBD2 | TRBV4-2 | - | TRBJ2-7
ASSQEDRNSGNTIY | TRBD1 | TRBV23-1 | - | TRBJ1-3
ASKGGQGWGEQY | TRBD1 | TRBV6-5 | few | TRBJ2-5
ASSPTSGPQETQY | TRBD2 | TRBV7-9 | - | TRBJ2-5
ASSLLLAGSEQY | TRBD2 | TRBV5-4 | - | TRBJ2-7
ASSPRYRGDTQY | - | TRBV9 | - | TRBJ2-3
ASRRYLLSSYNEQF | - | TRBV27 | once | TRBJ2-1
ASSFGGPTNEKLF | - | TRBV28 | - | TRBJ1-4
ASSDMGQGAGEQY | TRBD1 | TRBV6-1 | - | TRBJ2-7
ASSGSLAGAETQY | TRBD2 | TRBV9 | - | TRBJ2-5
ASSLDGGDQPQH | - | TRBV11-2 | once | TRBJ1-5
ASSIHRDTAYEQY | - | TRBV19 | - | TRBJ2-7
ASSQAGHGQPQH | - | TRBV5-6 | - | TRBJ1-5
ASSLQGAETQY | TRBD1 | TRBV7-7 | - | TRBJ2-5
ASSSSDRGRETQY | TRBD1 | TRBV5-8 | - | TRBJ2-5
ASRHPGQGGNIQY | TRBD1 | TRBV2 | - | TRBJ2-4
ASSPGGTFPGKLF | - | TRBV19 | - | TRBJ1-4
ASSPRTAYEQY | - | TRBV9 | - | TRBJ2-7
ASSYPRGGSGNTIY | - | TRBV5-6 | - | TRBJ1-3
ASSLQGMNTEAF | - | TRBV13 | - | TRBJ1-1
ASSRQGLEGGYT | TRBD1 | TRBV2 | few | TRBJ1-2
ASSDRGGGTEAF | TRBD1 | TRBV2 | once | TRBJ1-1
ANTENPGKYYEQY | - | TRBV6-6 | - | TRBJ2-7
ASSQTGTGQPQH | - | TRBV5-6 | - | TRBJ1-5
ASSYGGVTEAF | - | TRBV6-5 | - | TRBJ1-1
ASSREQF | - | TRBV25-1 | - | TRBJ2-1
ASSYRESYGYT | - | TRBV11-1 | once | TRBJ1-2